These 26 T cell receptor beta chains came from one sample sequenced in a study of cytomegalovirus exposure and HLA in healthy donors. 60 Vbeta and 13 Jbeta primers were used in PCR. Method: immunoSEQ multiplex PCR; TCRdb's copy keeps in-frame clones and lacks some. The sample includes roughly 190,000 clones, approximately 81% of them seen just once. Sequencing input: PBMCs. The origin of the receptors is a man between 50 and 59 years old in good health and CMV-seronegative.

This clone was counted once. The V call is TRBV9, the J call TRBJ1-5, with D maybe TRBD1 (6 bases). Trimming stripped 0 bases from V and 7 bases from J, with 14 bases between. The CDR3 loop spans 15 amino acids. Germline-derived CDR1 and CDR2 are SGDLS and YYNGEE. The CDR3 sequence is CASSVADSPRQPQHF. CDR3 bases: TGTGCCAGCAGCGTAGCGGACAGTCCGCGGCAGCCCCAGCATTTT.

The V call is TRBV10-3, the J call TRBJ1-6, with 10 bases aligning to TRBD1. The germline V gene has CDR1 ENHRY and CDR2 SYGVKD. The length of the CDR3 is 14 residues. The trim removed 6 bases at V and 10 bases at J, leaving 6 bases unmatched. CDR3 DNA: TGTGCCATCAGGCCAGACAGGGGGCGGTCACCCCTCCACTTT. Protein sequence: CAIRPDRGRSPLHF.

The CDR3: CASSFSTGNQPQHF. Here the CDR3 DNA reads TGTGCCAGCAGCTTTTCGACGGGAAATCAGCCCCAGCATTTT. This chain links TRBV11-2 with TRBJ1-5, with D uncertain. Trimming stripped 3 bases from V and 4 bases from J, with 10 bases between. This CDR3 has 14 residues. Germline V lookup: CDR1 SGHAT, CDR2 FQNNGV. Supplemented by reference TRBV11-2 and TRBJ1-5, the full variable domain reads EAGVAQSPRYKIIEKRQSVAFWCNPISGHATLYWYQQILGQGPKLLIQFQNNGVVDDSQLPKDRFSAERLKGVDSTLKIQPAKLEDSAVYLCASSFSTGNQPQHFGDGTRLSIL.

V gene TRBV7-2 combines with J gene TRBJ2-6, with D maybe TRBD1 (6 bases). The CDR3 spans 17 residues. Germline CDR1 and CDR2: SGHTA and FQGNSA. V lost 6 bases and J 10 bases, leaving 25 bases between the germline ends. The CDR3 region is CASRRTVSLSGGNVLTF. The CDR3 nucleotides are TGTGCCAGCAGGCGGACAGTTTCCCTCTCTGGTGGGAACGTCCTGACTTTC.

The V and J genes are TRBV2 and TRBJ2-1, with 12 bases that match TRBD2. The CDR3 spans 14 residues. The V segment lost 8 bases and the J segment 6 bases; nucleotides outside the gene matches: 5. Looked up from germline, CDR1 is SNHLY and CDR2 is FYNNEI. The CDR3 spells CASRLAGAVNEQFF. The CDR3 DNA is TGTGCCAGCCGACTAGCGGGGGCGGTCAATGAGCAGTTCTTC.

The genes are TRBV7-2 and TRBJ1-3, with a weak D call TRBD1 (5 bases). CDR3 length: 17 amino acids. V was shortened by 4 bases and J by 0 bases, with 16 bases between the two germline ends. Germline assignment: CDR1 SGHTA and CDR2 FQGNSA. CDR3 DNA: TGTGCCAGCAGCTCCCTTGGGGGGTCCTACTCTGGAAACACCATATATTTT. It is translated as CASSSLGGSYSGNTIYF.

The genes are TRBV5-6 and TRBJ2-7; TRBD1 is a possible D gene (5 bases). Germline V CDR1 and CDR2: SGHDT, YYEEEE. The V end was cut by 4 bases, the J end by 2 bases, with 10 bases between. This CDR3 comprises 13 residues. The DNA of the CDR3 is TGTGCCAGCAGCCTCGACAGTCCCTACGAGCAGTACTTC. It is translated as CASSLDSPYEQYF.

The chain combines TRBV9 with TRBJ2-2, with 9 bases identical to TRBD2. Germline lookup yields CDR1 SGDLS and CDR2 YYNGEE. The length of the CDR3 is 18 residues. J gave up 4 bases and V 4 bases, and 14 bases lay outside the gene matches. CDR3 residues: CASSRSGGSFPITGELFF. CDR3 coding DNA: TGTGCCAGCAGCCGTAGCGGGGGCTCATTTCCTATCACCGGGGAGCTGTTTTTT.

In this sample, this clone turned up once. The chain couples TRBV21-1 to TRBJ2-5; the table's TRBD1 call for D was not verified on the DNA. TRBV21-1 is recorded as a pseudogene. This CDR3 has 12 residues. Here the CDR3 reads CASRHREETQYF. The CDR3 coding sequence is TGTGCCAGCAGACACAGGGAAGAGACCCAGTACTTC.

This clone was seen only a few times. Here the CDR3 DNA reads TGTGCCAGCAGTGTTCAGGGGCTTCAGCCCCAGCATTTT. This encodes CASSVQGLQPQHF. V gene TRBV2 combines with J gene TRBJ1-5, with D tentatively TRBD1 (6 bases). The germline gives CDR1 SNHLY, CDR2 FYNNEI. Trimming removed 4 bases at V and 6 bases at J, with 10 bases between. CDR3 length: 13 residues.

This sequence joins TRBV11-2 and TRBJ2-7, with TRBD2 matching over 9 bases. J was trimmed by 0 bases and V by 5 bases; bases with no gene match: 5. CDR3 length: 15 amino acids. Germline V gene sequence: CDR1 SGHAT, CDR2 FQNNGV. The CDR3 coding sequence is TGTGCCAGCAGCCTCGTAGCGGGGGCCTCCTACGAGCAGTACTTC. Translating gives CASSLVAGASYEQYF.

The rearrangement uses TRBV5-4 and TRBJ2-2; tentatively, D is TRBD1 (5 bases). Between the trimmed V and J ends, which lost 0 bases and 7 bases, there was a span of 16 bases. Germline CDR1 reads SGHNT; CDR2 reads YYREEE (reference sequence). This CDR3 is 16 amino acids long. For the CDR3, the DNA is TGTGCCAGCAGCTTGGGTGTCTCAGGGATGGGCGGGGAGCTGTTTTTT. Residues: CASSLGVSGMGGELFF.

The chain couples TRBV5-1 to TRBJ2-1; tentatively, D is TRBD2 (6 bases). This CDR3 is built from 15 residues. V was shortened by 0 bases and J by 4 bases, with 11 bases between the two germline ends. CDR1 is SGHRS, CDR2 YFSETQ, per germline. This chain's CDR3 is CASSLVGGQYNEQFF. Written as DNA, the CDR3 is TGCGCCAGCAGCTTGGTGGGAGGTCAGTACAATGAGCAGTTCTTC.

The V gene is TRBV7-3, the J gene TRBJ2-3, with D possibly being TRBD1 (6 bases). V was pared by 2 bases and J by 0 bases, with 6 bases between. The germline CDR1 and CDR2 sequences are SGHTA and FQGTGA. CDR3 length: 14 residues. CDR3 nucleotides: TGTGCCAGCAGCTTAGGACAGAGCACAGATACGCAGTATTTT. This translates into CASSLGQSTDTQYF.

This chain links TRBV2 with TRBJ1-6; 10 bases agree with TRBD1. This CDR3 has 15 residues. With V trimmed by 2 bases and J by 7 bases, 2 bases remained unmatched. Germline values: CDR1 SNHLY, CDR2 FYNNEI. The CDR3 sequence: CASSELGQGNSPLHF. CDR3 in DNA: TGTGCCAGCAGTGAACTGGGACAGGGGAATTCACCCCTCCACTTT.

The rearrangement uses TRBV7-9 and TRBJ2-2; 9 nucleotides match TRBD1. This CDR3 region has 14 residues. In germline, CDR1 is SEHNR, CDR2 FQNEAQ (reference sequence). Trimming at V came to 4 bases and at J to 5 bases, leaving 2 bases not matched to a gene. The CDR3 loop reads CASSSGQGTGELFF. CDR3 coding DNA: TGTGCCAGCAGCTCGGGACAGGGAACCGGGGAGCTGTTTTTT. Together with reference TRBV7-9 and TRBJ2-2, the CDR3 gives the full variable domain: DTGVSQNPRHKITKRGQNVTFRCDPISEHNRLYWYRQTLGQGPEFLTYFQNEAQLEKSRLLSDRFSAERPKGSFSTLEIQRTEQGDSAMYLCASSSGQGTGELFFGEGSRLTVL.

The genes are TRBV27 and TRBJ1-2; D is perhaps TRBD1 (6 bases). Between the trimmed V and J ends, which lost 6 bases and 5 bases, there was a span of 22 bases. CDR1 and CDR2 from the germline V gene are MNHEY and SMNVEV (reference sequence). The CDR3 covers 16 residues. In DNA, the CDR3 is TGTGCCAGCAGGCGAACGGGGGGGCTAGGGTTTTATGGCTACACCTTC. Encoded protein: CASRRTGGLGFYGYTF.

The chain is built from TRBV7-8 and TRBJ1-1, with a weak D call TRBD1 (5 bases). V lost 5 bases, J lost 1 base, and 17 bases lay in between. Looked up from germline, CDR1 is SGHVS and CDR2 is FQNEAQ. This CDR3 contains 16 residues. The CDR3 region is CASSPTLDITNTEAFF. CDR3 sequence (DNA): TGTGCCAGCAGCCCCACGCTGGACATAACGAACACTGAAGCTTTCTTT.

The rearrangement joins TRBV11-2 to TRBJ1-5; no clear D. V was shortened by 1 base and J by 3 bases, with 7 bases between the two germline ends. In germline, CDR1 is SGHAT, CDR2 FQNNGV. The CDR3 runs 14 residues. CDR3: CASSLGQYNQPQHF. CDR3 coding DNA: TGTGCCAGCAGCTTAGGGCAGTACAATCAGCCCCAGCATTTT.

The chain recombines TRBV7-2 with TRBJ2-5; 8 bases match TRBD2. J gave up 4 bases and V 1 base, and 8 bases lay outside the gene matches. This CDR3 is built from 16 residues. Germline assignment: CDR1 SGHTA and CDR2 FQGNSA. The CDR3: CASSLDGGARGETQYF. The CDR3 DNA reads as TGTGCCAGCAGCTTAGACGGGGGGGCCCGAGGAGAGACCCAGTACTTC.

CDR3 nucleotide sequence: TGTGCCAGCAGTTTACTTCGCACAGATACGCAGTATTTT. Protein: CASSLLRTDTQYF. The chain combines TRBV27 with TRBJ2-3; no reliable D call. V dropped 2 bases and J dropped 1 base, with 4 bases sitting between them. This CDR3 is 13 amino acids long. From germline, CDR1 is MNHEY and CDR2 SMNVEV (reference sequence).

The chain has TRBV4-1 and TRBJ2-4; TRBD1 aligns across 7 bases. The germline CDR1 and CDR2 sequences are MGHRA and YSYEKL. V lost 4 bases, J lost 9 bases, and 6 bases stayed unmatched. This CDR3 is built from 13 residues. This chain's CDR3 is CASSLGTAGIQYF. Written as DNA, the CDR3 is TGCGCCAGCAGCCTCGGGACAGCCGGCATTCAGTACTTC.

The V gene is TRBV9, the J gene TRBJ1-2; TRBD1 matches 8 bases. V lost 3 bases and J lost 8; bases outside the gene matches: 12. Germline assignment: CDR1 SGDLS and CDR2 YYNGEE. The CDR3 has 15 residues. CDR3 nucleotide sequence: TGTGCCAGCAGCGCGGCAGGCCAGGGGGCGCGAGGCTACACCTTC. This translates into CASSAAGQGARGYTF.

This rearrangement joins TRBV10-1 to TRBJ2-3; D is possibly TRBD2 (5 bases). This CDR3 has 15 amino acids. Per the germline V gene, CDR1 is WNHNN and CDR2 is SYGVQD (reference sequence). The V and J ends lost 8 bases and 1 base respectively, with 16 bases between them. The CDR3 DNA follows: TGCGCCAGCTCTGATCGGGGAATGGGCACAGATACGCAGTATTTT. This codes for CASSDRGMGTDTQYF.

V usage is TRBV6-5 and J usage is TRBJ2-7; D is perhaps TRBD2 (5 bases). Trimming left V 0 bases short and J 6 bases short, with 9 bases between. The CDR3 contains 13 residues. Per germline, CDR1 MNHEY and CDR2 SVGAGI. CDR3 coding DNA: TGTGCCAGCAGTTACTCTCCGGGGTTCGAGCAGTACTTC. Translation gives CASSYSPGFEQYF.

V usage is TRBV5-1 and J usage is TRBJ1-6, with D perhaps matching TRBD1 (5 bases). The germline CDR1 and CDR2 sequences are SGHRS and YFSETQ. This CDR3 is built from 15 residues. V gave up 3 bases and J gave up 6 bases, with 13 bases separating them. CDR3 nucleotides: TGCGCCAGCAGCTCCGGGGGGGGTCGTAATTCACCCCTCCACTTT. It codes for CASSSGGGRNSPLHF.